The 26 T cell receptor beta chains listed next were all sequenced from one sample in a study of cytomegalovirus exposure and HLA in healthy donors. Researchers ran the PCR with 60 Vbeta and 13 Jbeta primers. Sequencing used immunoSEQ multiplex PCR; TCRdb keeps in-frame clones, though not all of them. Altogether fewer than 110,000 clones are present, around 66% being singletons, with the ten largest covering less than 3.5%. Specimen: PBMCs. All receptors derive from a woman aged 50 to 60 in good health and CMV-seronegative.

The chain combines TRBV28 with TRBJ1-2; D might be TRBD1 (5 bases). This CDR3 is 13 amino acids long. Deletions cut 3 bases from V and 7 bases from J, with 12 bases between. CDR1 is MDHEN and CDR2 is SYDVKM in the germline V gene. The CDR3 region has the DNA TGTGCCAGCAGTTTTGCAGGGAGGGGTGGCTACACCTTC. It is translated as CASSFAGRGGYTF.

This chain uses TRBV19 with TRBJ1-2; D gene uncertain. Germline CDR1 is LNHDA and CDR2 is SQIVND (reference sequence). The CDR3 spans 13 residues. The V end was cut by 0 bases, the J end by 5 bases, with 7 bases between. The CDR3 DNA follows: TGTGCCAGTAGTATAGACGCCCAGTATGGCTACACCTTC. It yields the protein CASSIDAQYGYTF. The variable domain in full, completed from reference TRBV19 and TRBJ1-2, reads DGGITQSPKYLFRKEGQNVTLSCEQNLNHDAMYWYRQDPGQGLRLIYYSQIVNDFQKGDIAEGYSVSREKKESFPLTVTSAQKNPTAFYLCASSIDAQYGYTFGSGTRLTVV.

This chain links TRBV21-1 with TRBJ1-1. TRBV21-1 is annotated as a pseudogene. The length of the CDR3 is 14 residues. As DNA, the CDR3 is TGTGCCAGCAACCCACTCGGGGGGAACACTGAAGCTTTCTTT. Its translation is CASNPLGGNTEAFF.

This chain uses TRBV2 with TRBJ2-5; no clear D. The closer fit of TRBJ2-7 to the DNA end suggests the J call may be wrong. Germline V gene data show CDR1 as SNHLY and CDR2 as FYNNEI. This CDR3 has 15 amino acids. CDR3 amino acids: CASSPLGGQMHEQYF. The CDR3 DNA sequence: TGTGCCAGCAGTCCTCTCGGTGGGCAGATGCACGAGCAGTACTTC.

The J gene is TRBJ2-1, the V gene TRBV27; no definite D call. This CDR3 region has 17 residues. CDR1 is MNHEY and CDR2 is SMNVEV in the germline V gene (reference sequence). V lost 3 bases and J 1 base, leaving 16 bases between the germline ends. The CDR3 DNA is TGTGCCAGCAGTTTTAGTAGCATCCGCCTTTCCTACAATGAGCAGTTCTTC. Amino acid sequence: CASSFSSIRLSYNEQFF.

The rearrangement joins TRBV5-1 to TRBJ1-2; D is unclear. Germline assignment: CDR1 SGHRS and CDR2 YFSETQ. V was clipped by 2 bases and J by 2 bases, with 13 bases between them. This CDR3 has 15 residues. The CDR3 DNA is TGCGCCAGCAGCTTATTGGCAGTCGGGAACTATGGCTACACCTTC. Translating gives CASSLLAVGNYGYTF. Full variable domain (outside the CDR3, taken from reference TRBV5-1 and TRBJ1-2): KAGVTQTPRYLIKTRGQQVTLSCSPISGHRSVSWYQQTPGQGLQFLFEYFSETQRNKGNFPGRFSGRQFSNSRSEMNVSTLELGDSALYLCASSLLAVGNYGYTFGSGTRLTVV.

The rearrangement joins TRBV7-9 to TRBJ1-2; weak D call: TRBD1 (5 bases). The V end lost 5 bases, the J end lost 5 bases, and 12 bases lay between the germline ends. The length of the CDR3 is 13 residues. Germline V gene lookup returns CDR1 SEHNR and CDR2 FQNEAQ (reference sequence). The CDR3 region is CASSPSTGYGYTF. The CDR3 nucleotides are TGTGCCAGCAGCCCGTCTACAGGTTATGGCTACACCTTC.

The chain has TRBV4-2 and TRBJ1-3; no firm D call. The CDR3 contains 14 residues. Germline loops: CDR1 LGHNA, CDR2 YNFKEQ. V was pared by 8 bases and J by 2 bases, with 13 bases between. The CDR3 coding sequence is TGTGCCAGCGCCGAAGAGGTGGCTGGAAACACCATATATTTT. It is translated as CASAEEVAGNTIYF.

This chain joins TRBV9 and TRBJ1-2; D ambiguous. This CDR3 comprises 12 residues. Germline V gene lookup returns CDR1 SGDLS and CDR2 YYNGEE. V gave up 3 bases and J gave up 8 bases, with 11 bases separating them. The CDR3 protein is CASSAGLYGYTF. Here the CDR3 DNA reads TGTGCCAGCAGCGCCGGACTATACGGCTACACCTTC. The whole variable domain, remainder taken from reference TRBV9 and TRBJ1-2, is DSGVTQTPKHLITATGQRVTLRCSPRSGDLSVYWYQQSLDQGLQFLIQYYNGEERAKGNILERFSAQQFPDLHSELNLSSLELGDSALYFCASSAGLYGYTFGSGTRLTVV.

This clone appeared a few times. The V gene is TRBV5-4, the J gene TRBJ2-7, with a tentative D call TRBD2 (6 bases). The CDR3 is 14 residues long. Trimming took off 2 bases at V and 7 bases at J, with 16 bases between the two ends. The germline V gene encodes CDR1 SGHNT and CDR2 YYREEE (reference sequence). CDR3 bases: TGTGCCAGCAGCTTTTCTAGTCTCCGGGGGGAGCAGTACTTC. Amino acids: CASSFSSLRGEQYF.

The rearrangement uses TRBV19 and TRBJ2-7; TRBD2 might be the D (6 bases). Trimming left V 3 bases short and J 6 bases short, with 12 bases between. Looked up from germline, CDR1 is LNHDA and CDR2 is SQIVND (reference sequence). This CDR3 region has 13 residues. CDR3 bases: TGTGCCAGTAGTATCGGGAGTTTACGCGAGCAGTACTTC. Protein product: CASSIGSLREQYF.

The CDR3 nucleotides read TGTGCCAGTAGTCCGGGACTAGGAAGGCAGTTCTTC. Protein sequence: CASSPGLGRQFF. The V call is TRBV19, the J call TRBJ2-1; 8 nucleotides line up with TRBD2. Germline CDR1 and CDR2: LNHDA and SQIVND (reference sequence). J lost 12 bases, V lost 5 bases, and 6 bases had no gene match. The CDR3 contains 12 residues.

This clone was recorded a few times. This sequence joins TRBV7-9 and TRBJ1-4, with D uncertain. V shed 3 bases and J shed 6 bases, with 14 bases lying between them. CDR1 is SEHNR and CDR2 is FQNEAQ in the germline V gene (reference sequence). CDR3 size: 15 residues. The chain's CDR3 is CASSFLTGGDEKLFF. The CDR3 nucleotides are TGTGCCAGCAGCTTCCTCACGGGAGGAGATGAAAAACTGTTTTTT.

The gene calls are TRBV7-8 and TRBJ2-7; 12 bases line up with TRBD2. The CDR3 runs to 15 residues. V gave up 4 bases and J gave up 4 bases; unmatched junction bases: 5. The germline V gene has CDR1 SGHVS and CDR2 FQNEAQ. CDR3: CASSSGLAGLYEQYF. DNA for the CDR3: TGTGCCAGCAGCTCCGGACTAGCGGGACTGTACGAGCAGTACTTC. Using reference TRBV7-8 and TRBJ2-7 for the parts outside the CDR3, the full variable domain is GAGVSQSPRYKVAKRGQDVALRCDPISGHVSLFWYQQALGQGPEFLTYFQNEAQLDKSGLPSDRFFAERPEGSVSTLKIQRTQQEDSAVYLCASSSGLAGLYEQYFGPGTRLTVT.

CDR3 residues: CASSFAGNTEAFF. CDR3 DNA sequence: TGCGCCAGCAGCTTCGCAGGGAACACTGAAGCTTTCTTT. The J gene is TRBJ1-1, the V gene TRBV5-1; no firm D call. The V and J ends lost 2 bases and 1 base respectively, with 6 bases between them. The germline V gene has CDR1 SGHRS and CDR2 YFSETQ. The CDR3 loop spans 13 amino acids.

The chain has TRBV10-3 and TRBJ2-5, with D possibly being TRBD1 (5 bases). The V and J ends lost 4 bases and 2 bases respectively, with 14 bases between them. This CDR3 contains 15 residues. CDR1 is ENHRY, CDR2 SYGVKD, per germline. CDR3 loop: CAISASAGQQETQYF. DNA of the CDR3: TGTGCCATCAGTGCCTCGGCAGGGCAGCAAGAGACCCAGTACTTC.

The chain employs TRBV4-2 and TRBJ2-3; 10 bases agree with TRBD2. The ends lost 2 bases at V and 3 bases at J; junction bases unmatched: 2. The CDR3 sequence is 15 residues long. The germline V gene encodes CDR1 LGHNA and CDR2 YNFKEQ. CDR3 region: CASSQLTSGTDTQYF. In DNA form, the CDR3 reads TGTGCCAGCAGCCAACTGACTAGCGGGACAGATACGCAGTATTTT.

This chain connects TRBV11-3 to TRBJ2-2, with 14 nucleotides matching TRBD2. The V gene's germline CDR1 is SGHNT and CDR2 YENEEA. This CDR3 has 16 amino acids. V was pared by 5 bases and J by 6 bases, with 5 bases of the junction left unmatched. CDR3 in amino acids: CASSPRLAGGPGELFF. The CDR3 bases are TGTGCCAGCAGCCCCCGACTAGCGGGAGGGCCCGGGGAGCTGTTTTTT.

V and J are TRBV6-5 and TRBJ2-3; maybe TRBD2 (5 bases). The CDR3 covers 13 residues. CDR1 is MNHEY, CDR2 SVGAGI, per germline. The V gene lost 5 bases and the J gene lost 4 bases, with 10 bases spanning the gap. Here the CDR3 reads CASSRTHADTQYF. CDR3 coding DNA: TGTGCCAGCAGTCGGACTCACGCAGATACGCAGTATTTT.

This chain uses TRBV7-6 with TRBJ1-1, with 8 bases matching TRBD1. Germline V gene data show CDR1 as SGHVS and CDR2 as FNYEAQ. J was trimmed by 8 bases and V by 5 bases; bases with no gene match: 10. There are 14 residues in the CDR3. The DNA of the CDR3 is TGTGCCAGCAGCCCAACTCGCGGGACAGGAGAAGCTTTCTTT. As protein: CASSPTRGTGEAFF. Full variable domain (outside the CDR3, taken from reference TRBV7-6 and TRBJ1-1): GAGVSQSPRYKVTKRGQDVALRCDPISGHVSLYWYRQALGQGPEFLTYFNYEAQQDKSGLPNDRFSAERPEGSISTLTIQRTEQRDSAMYRCASSPTRGTGEAFFGQGTRLTVV.

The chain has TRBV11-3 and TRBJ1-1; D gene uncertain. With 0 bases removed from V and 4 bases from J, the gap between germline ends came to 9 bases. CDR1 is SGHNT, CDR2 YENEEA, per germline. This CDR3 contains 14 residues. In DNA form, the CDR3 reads TGTGCCAGCAGCTTAGACACAGTGAGCACTGAAGCTTTCTTT. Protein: CASSLDTVSTEAFF.

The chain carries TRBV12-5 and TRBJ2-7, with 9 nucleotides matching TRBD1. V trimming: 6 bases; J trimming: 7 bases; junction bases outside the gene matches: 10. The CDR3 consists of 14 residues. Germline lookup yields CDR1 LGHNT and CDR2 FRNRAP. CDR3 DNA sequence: TGTGCTAGTGGCCCTCGGGGACAGGGAAAAGAGCAGTACTTC. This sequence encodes CASGPRGQGKEQYF.

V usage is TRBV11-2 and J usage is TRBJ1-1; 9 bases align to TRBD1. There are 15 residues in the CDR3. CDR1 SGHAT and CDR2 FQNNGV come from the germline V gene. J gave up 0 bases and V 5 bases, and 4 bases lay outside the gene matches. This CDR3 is CASSPRTGVNTEAFF. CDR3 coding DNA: TGTGCCAGCAGCCCTAGGACAGGGGTGAACACTGAAGCTTTCTTT.

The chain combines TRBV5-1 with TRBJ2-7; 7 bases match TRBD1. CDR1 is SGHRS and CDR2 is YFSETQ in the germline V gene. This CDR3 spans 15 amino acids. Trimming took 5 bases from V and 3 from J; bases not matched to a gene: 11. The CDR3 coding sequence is TGCGCCAGCAGACAGGGGATTTCAGGGGTCTACGAGCAGTACTTC. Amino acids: CASRQGISGVYEQYF.

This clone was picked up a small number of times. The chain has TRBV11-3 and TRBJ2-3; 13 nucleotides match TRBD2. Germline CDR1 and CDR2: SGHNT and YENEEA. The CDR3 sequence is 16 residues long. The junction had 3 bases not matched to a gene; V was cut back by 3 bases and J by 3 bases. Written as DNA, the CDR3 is TGTGCCAGCAGCTTCGGACTAGCGGGAGAAACAGATACGCAGTATTTT. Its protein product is CASSFGLAGETDTQYF. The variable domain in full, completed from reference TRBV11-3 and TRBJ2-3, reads EAGVVQSPRYKIIEKKQPVAFWCNPISGHNTLYWYLQNLGQGPELLIRYENEEAVDDSQLPKDRFSAERLKGVDSTLKIQPAELGDSAVYLCASSFGLAGETDTQYFGPGTRLTVL.

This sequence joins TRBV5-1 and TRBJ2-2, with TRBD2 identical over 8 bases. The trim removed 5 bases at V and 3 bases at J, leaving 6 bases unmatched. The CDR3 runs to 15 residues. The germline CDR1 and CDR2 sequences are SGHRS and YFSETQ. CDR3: CASSLSGRDTGELFF. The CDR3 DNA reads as TGCGCCAGCAGTCTAAGCGGGAGAGACACCGGGGAGCTGTTTTTT.